What follows are 17 T cell receptor beta chains derived from one specimen sequenced in a study of identical twins. TCRdb redid the calling of the 5' RACE reads with MiXCR, one entry per CDR3 protein. This sample has 200,000 to 300,000 distinct CDR3 sequences, with 7.5% found just once. This sample was shared with a second study, whose subject was yellow fever vaccine responses in identical twins.

Specimen: CD8+ T cells sorted from blood. Receptors were obtained from a woman between 18 and 29 years old in good health.

V is TRBV20-1 and J is TRBJ1-5; D gene ambiguous. The CDR3 sequence is 14 residues long. Germline V gene data show CDR1 as DFQATT and CDR2 as SNEGSKA (reference sequence). Trimming took 4 bases from V and 3 from J, leaving 13 bases between them. CDR3 DNA: TGCAGTGCTACAGCGGCGGGGTACAATCAGCCCCAGCATTTT. Translated, it gives CSATAAGYNQPQHF.

This clonotype was seen a few times. The chain carries TRBV10-3 and TRBJ2-3, with D perhaps matching TRBD1 (6 bases). Germline V lookup: CDR1 ENHRY, CDR2 SYGVKD. V lost 0 bases and J 0 bases, leaving 10 bases between the germline ends. The CDR3 has 16 residues. DNA of the CDR3: TGTGCCATCAGTGAGTCGCAGGGGATTAGCACAGATACGCAGTATTTT. This encodes CAISESQGISTDTQYF.

The sample holds many counts of this clonotype. The chain carries TRBV3-1 and TRBJ1-1, with unresolved D. V was trimmed by 0 bases and J by 5 bases, leaving 13 bases between them. Germline assignment: CDR1 LGHDT and CDR2 YNNKEL (reference sequence). CDR3 length: 15 residues. The CDR3 DNA is TGTGCCAGCAGCCAAGAAGGACTGACGGGGACTGAAGCTTTCTTT. Its translation is CASSQEGLTGTEAFF.

The chain employs TRBV6-1 and TRBJ2-6; unclear D gene. The V end lost 7 bases, the J end lost 3 bases, and 13 bases lay between the germline ends. Germline V CDR1 and CDR2: MNHNS, SASEGT. The CDR3 loop spans 15 amino acids. The CDR3 DNA reads TGTGCCAGCACCACCGAGGTCAGTGGGGCCAACGTCCTGACTTTC. This codes for CASTTEVSGANVLTF.

This clonotype was picked up a small number of times. The chain links TRBV12-3 or TRBV12-4 to TRBJ2-3, with 9 nucleotides matching TRBD1. V shed 5 bases, J shed 4 bases, and the junction held 7 bases outside the gene matches. CDR3 length: 15 residues. As DNA, the CDR3 is TGTGCCAGCAGTATGGACAGGGGCGGAGCAGATACGCAGTATTTT. This gives the protein CASSMDRGGADTQYF.

This clonotype was found many times. The rearrangement uses TRBV10-2 and TRBJ2-5, with 9 bases aligning to TRBD1. Losses at the gene ends were 1 base for V and 4 bases for J; bases not matched to a gene: 1. The CDR3 runs 14 residues. CDR1 is WSHSY, CDR2 SAAADI, per germline. As DNA, the CDR3 is TGCGCCAGCAGTGAGTGGGGACAGGGAGAGACCCAGTACTTC. Its translation is CASSEWGQGETQYF.

Only a few counts were recorded for this clonotype. The chain couples TRBV10-2 to TRBJ2-5, with D possibly being TRBD1 (6 bases). The V end was cut by 6 bases, the J end by 2 bases, with 16 bases between. Germline CDR1 reads WSHSY; CDR2 reads SAAADI. The CDR3 has 15 residues. CDR3 DNA sequence: TGCGCCAGCAGACCCACAGGGTATACACAAGAGACCCAGTACTTC. Its translation is CASRPTGYTQETQYF.

This clonotype has at least ten counts. The chain links TRBV6-1 to TRBJ2-3; no firm D call. The CDR3 has 16 residues. The V gene's germline CDR1 is MNHNS and CDR2 SASEGT. V lost 6 bases and J 1 base, leaving 17 bases between the germline ends. In DNA form, the CDR3 reads TGTGCCAGCAGCCACCCGCGCGGATCGGGCACAGATACGCAGTATTTT. This encodes CASSHPRGSGTDTQYF.

The V and J genes are TRBV20-1 and TRBJ2-7, with D possibly matching TRBD2 (6 bases). The V and J ends lost 3 bases and 7 bases respectively, with 13 bases between them. The CDR3 runs 12 residues. The germline V gene has CDR1 DFQATT and CDR2 SNEGSKA (reference sequence). CDR3 DNA: TGCAGTGCTAGTTTGGGGGGTTGGGAGCAGTACTTC. Its translation: CSASLGGWEQYF.

This clonotype has only a few counts. The chain has TRBV6-5 and TRBJ1-2, with a tentative D call TRBD1 (5 bases). Between the trimmed V and J ends, which lost 3 bases and 5 bases, there was a span of 19 bases. The CDR3 contains 16 residues. Germline values: CDR1 MNHEY, CDR2 SVGAGI. In nucleotides, the CDR3 is TGTGCCAGCAGTTATTTGGTCCAGGGAGGACTGTATGGCTACACCTTC. This encodes CASSYLVQGGLYGYTF.

This clonotype was detected only a few times. The chain employs TRBV29-1 and TRBJ2-7; D is uncertain. Trimming took 5 bases from V and 4 from J, leaving 12 bases between them. Looked up from germline, CDR1 is SQVTM and CDR2 is ANQGSEA. The CDR3 runs to 12 residues. CDR3 in amino acids: CSVSTPEYEQYV. In DNA form, the CDR3 reads TGCAGCGTTTCGACCCCCGAATACGAGCAGTACGTC.

Concerning this clonotype: With a far larger clone one base away, a read error is the likely cause. The chain couples TRBV9 to TRBJ1-1, with D perhaps matching TRBD1 (5 bases). Per the germline V gene, CDR1 is SGDLS and CDR2 is YYNGEE. The V gene lost 0 bases and the J gene lost 6 bases, with 6 bases spanning the gap. The CDR3 is 12 residues long. The CDR3 spells CASSVGGAEAFF. In DNA, the CDR3 is TGTGCCAGCAGCGTAGGGGGGGCTGAAGCTTTCTTT.

This clonotype was counted a single time. The chain joins TRBV7-9 to TRBJ2-7; 10 bases line up with TRBD1. The CDR3 is 17 amino acids. The trim removed 7 bases at V and 5 bases at J, leaving 17 bases unmatched. Germline V gene lookup returns CDR1 SEHNR and CDR2 FQNEAQ (reference sequence). The CDR3 bases are TGTGCCAGCACCGAACTGGCGGAGGGACAGGGGAGGGACGAGCAGTACTTC. It codes for CASTELAEGQGRDEQYF. The variable domain in full, with the rest retrieved from reference TRBV7-9 and TRBJ2-7, is DTGVSQNPRHKITKRGQNVTFRCDPISEHNRLYWYRQTLGQGPEFLTYFQNEAQLEKSRLLSDRFSAERPKGSFSTLEIQRTEQGDSAMYLCASTELAEGQGRDEQYFGPGTRLTVT.

This clonotype was counted at least ten times. The rearrangement uses TRBV2 and TRBJ2-1; D gene uncertain. Per the germline V gene, CDR1 is SNHLY and CDR2 is FYNNEI. Trimming left V 7 bases short and J 0 bases short, with 16 bases between. This CDR3 is built from 16 residues. In DNA form, the CDR3 reads TGTGCCAGCAAAACGGAAGCGCGATACTCCTACAATGAGCAGTTCTTC. Translating gives CASKTEARYSYNEQFF.

The table lists this clonotype with many counts. The genes are TRBV9 and TRBJ2-3; TRBD1 is a possible D gene (5 bases). The V end was cut by 2 bases, the J end by 1 base, with 5 bases between. Germline V lookup: CDR1 SGDLS, CDR2 YYNGEE. This CDR3 has 13 residues. The CDR3: CASSVTGTDTQYF. The CDR3 nucleotides are TGTGCCAGCAGCGTGACAGGCACAGATACGCAGTATTTT.

The V gene is TRBV7-7, the J gene TRBJ2-3; no clear D gene. V was cut by 6 bases and J by 6 bases, with 13 bases left in between. Germline CDR1 and CDR2: SSHAT and FNYEAQ (reference sequence). CDR3 length equals 13 residues. The CDR3 nucleotides read TGTGCCAGCAGTCCTAACCCTAGTGATACGCAGTATTTT. Translating gives CASSPNPSDTQYF.

This clonotype turned up a few times. The genes are TRBV4-1 and TRBJ2-7; 7 bases align to TRBD1. Trimming cost V 1 base and J 2 bases; bases outside gene matches: 8. Germline V lookup: CDR1 MGHRA, CDR2 YSYEKL. The CDR3 sequence is 16 residues long. The CDR3 loop reads CASSQGGDRATYEQYF. For the CDR3, the DNA is TGCGCCAGCAGCCAAGGGGGAGACAGGGCCACCTACGAGCAGTACTTC.